A selection of T cell receptor beta chains follows, all from one sample in a study of Ad26.COV2.S vaccination and SARS-CoV-2 variants. The table came from immunoSEQ multiplex PCR; TCRdb's copy has only in-frame clones and leaves some out. The sample has 380,000 or so clones; 70% to 90% are singletons. Here the sequenced sample was peripheral blood, taken in a trial of Ad26.COV2.S vaccine versus placebo. These TCRs come from a person between 18 and 65 years old who received the Ad26.COV2.S COVID-19 vaccine or a placebo. Each CDR3 is given with its conserved first and last residue. A D gene is named only where the DNA matches it firmly. Only part of the rows carry a size: once, few, many, or a class if the clone is expanded.

TRBV19	TRBJ2-1	NA	NA	CASRRELSSYNEQFF	TGTGCCAGCCGGCGAGAACTAAGCTCCTACAATGAGCAGTTCTTC
TRBV19	TRBJ1-2	few	NA	CASSNDETGRNYGYTF	TGTGCCAGTAGTAATGATGAAACAGGACGTAACTATGGCTACACCTTC
TRBV28	TRBJ2-1	NA	TRBD2	CATWGGSYGNEQFF	TGTGCCACCTGGGGGGGGTCGTACGGCAATGAGCAGTTCTTC
TRBV3-1/TRBV3-2	TRBJ2-5	NA	TRBD1	CASSLPRTGLGETQYF	TGTGCCAGCAGCCTCCCCCGGACAGGGTTAGGAGAGACCCAGTACTTC
TRBV28	TRBJ1-6	once	NA	CASFSGGPNSPLHF	TGTGCCAGCTTCTCGGGGGGGCCTAATTCACCCCTCCACTTT
TRBV23-1	TRBJ2-1	NA	NA	CASVTSEQFF	TGCGCCAGCGTCACAAGTGAGCAGTTCTTC
TRBV3-1/TRBV3-2	TRBJ2-6	NA	NA	CASMPTVGSGANVLTF	TGTGCCAGCATGCCGACGGTTGGCTCTGGGGCCAACGTCCTGACTTTC
TRBV2	TRBJ2-3	NA	NA	CASSAQNTDTQYF	TGTGCCAGCAGTGCACAGAACACAGATACGCAGTATTTT
TRBV28	TRBJ2-5	NA	NA	CASRPFGRHQETQYF	TGTGCCAGCAGGCCCTTCGGAAGGCACCAAGAGACCCAGTACTTC
TRBV11-2	TRBJ1-1	NA	NA	CASSRGIGGTEAFF	TGTGCCAGCAGCAGGGGGATCGGGGGCACTGAAGCTTTCTTT
TRBV18	TRBJ2-1	NA	NA	CASSPPGLNRYNEQFF	TGTGCCAGCTCACCACCCGGACTAAACCGGTACAATGAGCAGTTCTTC
TRBV11-2	TRBJ2-7	NA	NA	CASSLGVTLYEQYF	TGTGCCAGCAGCTTAGGTGTGACCCTCTACGAGCAGTACTTC
TRBV5-6	TRBJ2-1	NA	TRBD2	CASSSGLASEQFF	TGTGCCAGCAGCTCGGGACTAGCAAGTGAGCAGTTCTTC
TRBV6-5	TRBJ1-5	NA	NA	CASSYSNQGNQPQHF	TGTGCCAGCAGTTACTCGAACCAGGGCAATCAGCCCCAGCATTTT
TRBV7-7	TRBJ2-5	NA	TRBD2	CASSLGLAGRETQYF	TGTGCTAGCAGCTTAGGACTAGCGGGCAGGGAGACCCAGTACTTC
TRBV5-5	TRBJ1-2	NA	NA	CASSLASNYGYTF	TGTGCCAGCAGCTTAGCCAGCAACTATGGCTACACCTTC
TRBV6-4	TRBJ1-2	NA	NA	CASSGPGNYGYTF	TGTGCCAGCAGTGGCCCAGGAAACTATGGCTACACCTTC
TRBV13	TRBJ2-2	NA	TRBD2	CASSPRLAGIRELFF	TGTGCCAGCAGCCCGAGACTAGCGGGTATCCGGGAGCTGTTTTTT
TRBV5-1	TRBJ2-7	once	TRBD1	CASSLDRTGGNYEQYF	TGCGCCAGCAGCTTAGATAGGACAGGGGGTAACTACGAGCAGTACTTC
TRBV28	TRBJ2-5	NA	NA	CASSPPRPLKETQYF	TGTGCCAGCAGTCCTCCCAGACCCTTAAAAGAGACCCAGTACTTC
TRBV5-4	TRBJ1-5	once	TRBD1	CASSSSPRGSGQPQHF	TGTGCCAGCAGCTCATCCCCCAGGGGGTCTGGGCAGCCCCAGCATTTT
TRBV2	TRBJ1-2	NA	NA	CASSVTGLYGYTF	TGTGCCAGCAGTGTGACAGGCCTCTATGGCTACACCTTC
TRBV6-1	TRBJ2-5	NA	NA	CASSEQGRETQYF	TGTGCCAGCAGTGAACAGGGCCGGGAGACCCAGTACTTC
TRBV27	TRBJ1-1	NA	TRBD1	CASSLSTGVGTEAFF	TGTGCCAGCAGTTTATCAACAGGGGTCGGTACTGAAGCTTTCTTT
TRBV7-2	TRBJ1-1	NA	NA	CASSSQGGTEAFF	TGTGCCAGCAGCTCTCAGGGTGGGACTGAAGCTTTCTTT
TRBV10-3	TRBJ2-4	NA	TRBD1	CAISSGQGHNIQYF	TGTGCCATCAGTTCGGGACAGGGTCACAACATTCAGTACTTC
TRBV5-5	TRBJ1-1	NA	NA	CASSLLDGNTEAFF	TGTGCCAGCAGCTTGCTCGACGGGAACACTGAAGCTTTCTTT
TRBV7-2	TRBJ2-1	NA	TRBD2	CASSARAGGLYNEQFF	TGTGCCAGCAGCGCACGGGCGGGAGGGTTATACAATGAGCAGTTCTTC
TRBV28	TRBJ1-3	NA	NA	CASSLFRGAEGNTIYF	TGTGCCAGCAGTTTATTTCGCGGGGCTGAGGGAAACACCATATATTTT
TRBV5-1	TRBJ2-2	NA	NA	CASSGAVTGELFF	TGCGCCAGCAGCGGAGCAGTCACCGGGGAGCTGTTTTTT
TRBV19	TRBJ2-2	NA	NA	CASKGVNTGELFF	TGTGCCAGTAAGGGAGTGAACACCGGGGAGCTGTTTTTT
TRBV18	TRBJ2-2	NA	NA	CASSPLRRAELFF	TGTGCCAGCTCACCACTGCGCCGGGCGGAGCTGTTTTTT
TRBV4-2	TRBJ1-2	NA	TRBD1	CASSQPGTGGAGGYTF	TGTGCCAGCAGCCAACCCGGGACAGGGGGCGCCGGTGGCTACACCTTC
TRBV19	TRBJ2-7	once	NA	CASTGGNEQYF	TGTGCCAGTACCGGGGGCAACGAGCAGTACTTC
TRBV10-3	TRBJ2-5	NA	TRBD2	CAISDGLRGGLQETQYF	TGTGCCATCAGTGATGGTTTGCGGGGGGGTTTACAAGAGACCCAGTACTTC
TRBV11-2	TRBJ2-7	NA	NA	CASSLGQGGPETRVYEQYF	TGTGCCAGCAGCTTAGGTCAGGGGGGCCCAGAGACACGGGTCTACGAGCAGTACTTC
TRBV2	TRBJ1-2	once	NA	CASSIRTAIHGYTF	TGTGCCAGCAGCATCCGAACAGCCATTCATGGCTACACCTTC
TRBV7-9	TRBJ2-5	NA	NA	CASSRIAEQETQYF	TGTGCCAGCAGCCGCATAGCGGAACAAGAGACCCAGTACTTC
TRBV28	TRBJ2-5	many	NA	CASSRILGAWETQYF	TGTGCCAGCAGCAGAATTTTAGGGGCCTGGGAGACCCAGTACTTC
TRBV5-1	TRBJ1-2	NA	TRBD1	CASSLGPSGQGPMAF	TGCGCCAGCAGCTTGGGACCATCGGGACAGGGGCCAATGGCCTTC
TRBV4-3	TRBJ2-3	NA	NA	CASSQYLTTQRRARGTDTQYF	TGCGCCAGCAGCCAATACCTGACCACTCAAAGACGGGCTAGAGGCACAGATACGCAGTATTTT
TRBV28	TRBJ2-2	NA	NA	CASSLNSGHLNTGELFF	TGTGCCAGCAGTTTAAATTCGGGACATTTGAACACCGGGGAGCTGTTTTTT
TRBV7-9	TRBJ2-3	few	NA	CASSLAEWGSTDTQYF	TGTGCCAGCAGCTTAGCGGAATGGGGTAGCACAGATACGCAGTATTTT
TRBV4-3	TRBJ2-3	NA	NA	CASSQSSGSLFDTQYF	TGCGCCAGCAGCCAATCTTCCGGGTCCCTATTCGATACGCAGTATTTT
TRBV7-9	TRBJ2-3	NA	TRBD2	CASSLRLAGSTDTQYF	TGTGCCAGCAGCTTGAGACTAGCGGGGAGCACAGATACGCAGTATTTT
TRBV19	TRBJ1-1	NA	NA	CASSISGQMNTEAFF	TGTGCCAGTAGTATAAGCGGACAAATGAACACTGAAGCTTTCTTT
TRBV5-1	TRBJ1-6	NA	NA	CASSEGSYNSPLHF	TGCGCCAGCAGCGAAGGGTCCTATAATTCACCCCTCCACTTT
TRBV13	TRBJ2-5	NA	TRBD1	CASSPQTGEQETQYF	TGTGCCAGCAGCCCGCAGACAGGGGAGCAAGAGACCCAGTACTTC
TRBV29-1	TRBJ1-1	NA	TRBD1	CSALTGGTEAFF	TGCAGCGCCCTCACAGGGGGGACTGAAGCTTTCTTT
TRBV5-1	TRBJ1-2	NA	TRBD1	CASSSLPGQGFGYTF	TGCGCCAGCAGCTCTCTTCCGGGACAGGGCTTTGGCTACACCTTC
TRBV28	TRBJ1-2	few	NA	CASSGGQGNYGYTF	TGTGCCAGCAGTGGGGGACAAGGAAACTATGGCTACACCTTC
TRBV23-1	TRBJ1-5	NA	NA	CASSQPRQSNQPQHF	TGCGCCAGCAGTCAACCACGACAGAGCAATCAGCCCCAGCATTTT
TRBV18	TRBJ2-3	NA	TRBD1	CASSTETVRGWTDTQYF	TGTGCCAGCTCAACTGAAACGGTCAGGGGGTGGACAGATACGCAGTATTTT
TRBV19	TRBJ2-5	NA	TRBD1	CASSIADRGRGTQYF	TGTGCCAGTAGTATAGCGGACAGGGGGCGAGGGACCCAGTACTTC